This TCR beta chain stems from a study of blood T cells in healthy people across ages. Overall study context: When template switching was applied, about one barcoded beta molecule was captured per two T cells.

With V trimmed by 5 bases and J by 6 bases, 8 bases remained unmatched. The CDR3 is 13 amino acids. CDR1 and CDR2 from the germline V gene are DFQATT and SNEGSKA (reference sequence). Comment on this clonotype: The antigen is undetermined.

Alongside a J-beta primer mix, a sample-barcoded 5' primer served in a second PCR lasting 7 to 11 cycles. Via MiXCR, TCRdb re-called the 5' RACE reads, giving one row per CDR3 protein. This table holds around 1,700,000 distinct CDR3 sequences, under 30% found once. Findings and caveats of the study: When set beside aged donors, long-lived donors presented more naive CD4+ cells and higher diversity. Expanded clonotype changes were possibly confounded by unknown donor CMV status.

The chain is built from TRBV20-1 and TRBJ2-7; 9 bases are a match to TRBD1. This sequence was found in a woman aged 25 to 45 in good health. Sequences were obtained from blood. As DNA, the CDR3 is TGCAGTGCTTACCGGGACAGGGTACGCGAGCAGTACTTC. Residues: CSAYRDRVREQYF.